This T cell receptor beta chain was identified during a study of blood T cell repertoires in COVID-19. Study context: COVID-19 samples from acute and convalescent phases originated in the United States, Italy and Spain. PBMCs, B-cell-depleted T cells, or T cells provided the cDNA or gDNA that made up the material.

Method: immunoSEQ multiplex PCR; TCRdb's copy keeps in-frame clones and lacks some. Of some 200,000 clones in the sample, approximately 91% are singletons; the top ten hold around 0.77%. Participant-given clinical history determined each cohort assignment. Recovery among Cohort 3 donors was established by two negative PCRs, clearance, or symptom resolution. CDR3 length: 15 residues. Germline CDR1 LNHDA, CDR2 SQIVND (reference sequence). The V end was cut by 5 bases, the J end by 7 bases, with 18 bases between. The chain combines TRBV19 with TRBJ2-1; weak D call: TRBD1 (5 bases). The TCR originated in a young woman who had recovered from COVID-19. Sequences were obtained from PBMCs or T cells enriched from blood (not recorded which). CDR3 sequence reads: CASSDGQGRTNEQFF. In DNA, the CDR3 is TGTGCCAGTAGTGATGGGCAGGGTAGGACAAATGAGCAGTTCTTC.